This T cell receptor beta chain was recorded in a study of shared clonotypes between healthy human individuals. Whole-study findings and limits: It was the few donors that limited the genetic and exposure-history diversity represented. Between a handful of donors, naive CD4 clonotypes were shared at a level of about 5.3%.

The repertoire was sequenced with immunoSEQ multiplex PCR; TCRdb's copy has only in-frame clones and lacks some. The top ten clones hold about 0.064% of a sample with approximately 530,000 clones, approximately 95% of them seen once. Worth noting for this clone: What it binds is not known.

Germline values: CDR1 SGDLS, CDR2 YYNGEE. The CDR3 is 16 amino acids. V was clipped by 4 bases and J by 9 bases; unmatched bases: 18. The TCR sequence derives from a young woman in good health. Sequenced sample: naive CD4+ T cells sorted from blood. Noted subset: CD45RA+ positively selected. The chain links TRBV9 to TRBJ1-1; 7 positions match TRBD1. The CDR3 bases are TGTGCCAGCAGCCCAATGGACAGGAGGGGTGGCAACCAAGCTTTCTTT. It is translated as CASSPMDRRGGNQAFF.